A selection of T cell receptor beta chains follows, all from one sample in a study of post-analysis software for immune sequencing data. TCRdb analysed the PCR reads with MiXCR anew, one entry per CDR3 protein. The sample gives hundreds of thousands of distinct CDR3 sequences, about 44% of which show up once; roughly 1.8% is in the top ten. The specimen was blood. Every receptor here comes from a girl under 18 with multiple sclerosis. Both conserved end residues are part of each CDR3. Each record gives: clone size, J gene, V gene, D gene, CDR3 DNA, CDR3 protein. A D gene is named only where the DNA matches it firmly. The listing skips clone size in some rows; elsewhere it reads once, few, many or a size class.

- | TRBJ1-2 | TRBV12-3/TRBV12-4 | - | TGTGCCAGCAGTTACGGGCCGTATGGCTACACCTTC | CASSYGPYGYTF
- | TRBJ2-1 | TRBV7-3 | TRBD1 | TGTGCCAGCAGCCTTAACCAACCAGGACAGGGGTCGGATGAGCAGTTCTTC | CASSLNQPGQGSDEQFF
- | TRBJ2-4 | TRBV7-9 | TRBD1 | TGTGCCAGCAGCCCACAAGGGGACAGGGGGCCCTTAGCCAAAAACATTCAGTACTTC | CASSPQGDRGPLAKNIQYF
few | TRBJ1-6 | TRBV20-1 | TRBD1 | TGCAGTGCTAGGGCGACAGGGATATCTAATTCACCCCTCCACTTT | CSARATGISNSPLHF
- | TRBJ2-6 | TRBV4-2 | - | TGTGCCAGCAGCCAAGAAGACTCGAGGTCCTCTGGGGCCAACGTCCGGACTTTC | CASSQEDSRSSGANVRTF
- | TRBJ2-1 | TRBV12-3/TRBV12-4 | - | TGTGCCAGCAGCGGGATAGCCGAGCAGTTCTTC | CASSGIAEQFF
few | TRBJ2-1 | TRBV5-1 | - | TGCGCCAGCAGCTTGGCCAGGCCGGGTGAGCAGTTCTTC | CASSLARPGEQFF
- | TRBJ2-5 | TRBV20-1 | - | TGCAGTGCTAGCGGGCCGACAAGTAGGGAGACCCAGTACTTC | CSASGPTSRETQYF
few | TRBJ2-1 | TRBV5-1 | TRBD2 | TGCGCCAGCAGCGGGGGACTAGACTACAATGAGCAGTTCTTC | CASSGGLDYNEQFF
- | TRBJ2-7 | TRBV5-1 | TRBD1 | TGCGCCAGCAGCCCGGACAGGGGCTTAGGATACGAGCAGTACTTC | CASSPDRGLGYEQYF
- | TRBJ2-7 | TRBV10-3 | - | TGTGCCATCAGTGATCAGGTGGACCGTGCCTACGAGCAGTACTTC | CAISDQVDRAYEQYF
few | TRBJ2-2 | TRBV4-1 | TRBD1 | TGCGCCAGCAGCCAGGGACAGCACACCGGGGAGCTGTTTTTT | CASSQGQHTGELFF
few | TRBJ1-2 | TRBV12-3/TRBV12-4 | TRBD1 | TGTGCCAGCAGCTCAATCACAGGGGGACCCGCGGGCTACACCTTC | CASSSITGGPAGYTF
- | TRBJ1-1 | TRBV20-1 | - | TGCAGTGCCACCCCTCCTTCGGGGGAGAAAGAAGCTTTCTTT | CSATPPSGEKEAFF
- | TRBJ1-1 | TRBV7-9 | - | TGTGCCAGCAGCTTAGCATCAGGACAGCTTAATTCTTACACTGAAGCTTTCTTT | CASSLASGQLNSYTEAFF
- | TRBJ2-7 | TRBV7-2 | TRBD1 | TGTGCCACCGCCTGGGGACAGGCCTCCTACGAGCAGTACTTC | CATAWGQASYEQYF
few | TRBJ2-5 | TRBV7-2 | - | TGTGCCAGCAGCTTGGCTCTGGGGAGAGGTTTCCAAGAGACCCAGTACTTC | CASSLALGRGFQETQYF
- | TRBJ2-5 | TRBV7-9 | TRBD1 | TGTGCCAGCAGCTTCGACAGGGGTTTGAAAGAGACCCAGTACTTC | CASSFDRGLKETQYF
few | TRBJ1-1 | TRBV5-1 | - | TGCGCCAGCAGTTGGGGGTCGTCGGGGGACACTGAAGCTTTCTTT | CASSWGSSGDTEAFF
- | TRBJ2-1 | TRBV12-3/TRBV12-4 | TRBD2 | TGTGCCAGCAGGATAGCGGGATACAATGAGCAGTTCTTC | CASRIAGYNEQFF
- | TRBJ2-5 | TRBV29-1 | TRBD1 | TGCAGCGTTCGAAACCGGGACAGGGAAGAGACCCAGTACTTC | CSVRNRDREETQYF
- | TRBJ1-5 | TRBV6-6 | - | TGTGCCAGTAAGCAGGGGACAACCAGGCGGCCCCAGCATTTT | CASKQGTTRRPQHF
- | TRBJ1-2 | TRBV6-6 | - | TGTGCCAGCAGTTACCCGACGGGGCGCATTGGGTATGGCTACACCTTC | CASSYPTGRIGYGYTF
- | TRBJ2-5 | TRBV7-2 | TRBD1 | TGTGCCAGCAGTACCCACAGGGGCCAAGAGACCCAGTACTTC | CASSTHRGQETQYF
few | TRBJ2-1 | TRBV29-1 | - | TGCAGCGTTGAAGGGCTCCCCAATGAGCAGTTCTTC | CSVEGLPNEQFF
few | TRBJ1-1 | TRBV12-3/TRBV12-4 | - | TGTGCCAGCAGTTCCCGCGGGTTGAACACTGAAGCTTTCTTT | CASSSRGLNTEAFF
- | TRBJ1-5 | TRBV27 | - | TGTGCCAGCAGTCGAGAGACAGATCAGCCCCAGCATTTT | CASSRETDQPQHF
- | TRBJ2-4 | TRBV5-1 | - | TGCGCCAGCAGGAGGACCCCCACCTTGGCCAAAAACATTCAGTACTTC | CASRRTPTLAKNIQYF
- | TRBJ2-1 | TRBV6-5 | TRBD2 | TGTGCCAGCAGTTACTCGGCGGCTAGCGGGGTCTACAATGAGCAGTTCTTC | CASSYSAASGVYNEQFF
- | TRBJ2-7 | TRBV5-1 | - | TGCGCCAGCATGAAGAGACAAGGCTACGAGCAGTACTTC | CASMKRQGYEQYF
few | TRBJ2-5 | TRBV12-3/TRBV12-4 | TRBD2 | TGTGCCAGCACCGAGGGACTAGCGGAAGAGACCCAGTACTTC | CASTEGLAEETQYF
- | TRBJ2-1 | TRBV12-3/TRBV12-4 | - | TGTGCCAGCAGCCTGGCTAGCCCCAATGAGCAGTTCTTC | CASSLASPNEQFF
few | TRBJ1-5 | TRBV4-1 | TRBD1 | TGCGCCAGCAGCCAAGAGGGGACAGGGCGGCAGCCCCAGCATTTT | CASSQEGTGRQPQHF
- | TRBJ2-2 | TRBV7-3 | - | TGTGCCAGCAGCTTATCAGGGCCGCGGACCGGGGAGCTGTTTTTT | CASSLSGPRTGELFF
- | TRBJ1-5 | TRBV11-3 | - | TGTGCCAGCAGCCCTTGGACTGGGGGGTATAGCAATCAGCCCCAGCATTTT | CASSPWTGGYSNQPQHF
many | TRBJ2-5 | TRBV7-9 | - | TGTGCCAGCACCAGCGGAGAGACCCAGTACTTC | CASTSGETQYF
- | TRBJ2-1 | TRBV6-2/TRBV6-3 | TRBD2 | TGTGCCAGCAGTTCTGTAGCGGGAGGGCCGGGCAATGAGCAGTTCTTC | CASSSVAGGPGNEQFF